This paragraph covers one T cell receptor (beta chain) sequence. What it recognizes is unknown. The record originates from a study of OX40 agonist ivuxolimab in advanced cancers. About the research overall: An anti-OX40 (CD134) antibody with agonistic activity, ivuxolimab, was administered to patients. Study-level findings and limits: The study found among the lowest clonal expansion in partial responders at 0.1-3.0 mg/kg. At 0.1 to 3.0 mg/kg and by week 6, CD4+ and CD8+ T cells in the blood had expanded clonally.

This CDR3 region has 16 residues. Measured with immunoSEQ multiplex PCR; TCRdb has only the in-frame clones, and not every one. The sample contains roughly 35,000 clones, 88% of which appear only once. J is TRBJ2-4 and V is TRBV21-1; the D segment call TRBD1 is taken from the table without a DNA check. TRBV21-1 is a recognized pseudogene. Source: CD4+ or CD8+ T cells sorted from blood, taken in a trial of the OX40 agonist ivuxolimab. The TCR originated in an adult with an advanced solid tumor such as melanoma, head and neck, liver or kidney cancer. CDR3 DNA: TGTGCCAGCAGCAAAGACAGGGGGCTTGCCAAAAACATTCAGTACTTC. It yields the protein CASSKDRGLAKNIQYF.